Below are 7 T cell receptor beta chains sequenced from a single sample in a study of radiotherapy plus CTLA-4 blockade in lung cancer. TCRdb's copy holds only in-frame clones and misses some; the assay was immunoSEQ multiplex PCR. The data contain tens of thousands of clones, 75% to 80% of them seen just once; the ten biggest clones take up under 3%. Here the sequenced sample was peripheral blood, taken from a patient treated with radiotherapy plus ipilimumab. These receptors were collected from a human donor with non-small cell lung cancer whose response to radiotherapy plus ipilimumab could not be evaluated.

The chain carries TRBV29-1 and TRBJ2-7; TRBD2 matches at 7 bases. The CDR3 contains 14 residues. V dropped 6 bases and J dropped 9; count of bases not matched to a gene: 17. Germline values: CDR1 SQVTM, CDR2 ANQGSEA. DNA of the CDR3: TGCAGCGTCATGGCAGCGGGACCCGCGCCGTCGCAGTACTTC. It translates to CSVMAAGPAPSQYF.

V and J are TRBV7-2 and TRBJ2-3, with D possibly matching TRBD1 (6 bases). Germline lookup yields CDR1 SGHTA and CDR2 FQGNSA. CDR3 size: 14 residues. Deletions cut 5 bases from V and 6 bases from J, with 15 bases between. CDR3 amino acids: CASSRNQGTDTQYF. CDR3 bases: TGTGCCAGCAGCCGGAACCAGGGGACGGATACGCAGTATTTT.

The chain is built from TRBV19 and TRBJ2-4, with 8 bases matching TRBD1. V gave up 4 bases and J gave up 3 bases; unmatched junction bases: 5. Germline V lookup: CDR1 LNHDA, CDR2 SQIVND (reference sequence). The CDR3 runs to 15 residues. In nucleotides, the CDR3 is TGTGCCAGTAGTAATCGGACAGGGTTCAAAAACATTCAGTACTTC. Amino acid sequence: CASSNRTGFKNIQYF.

The V and J genes are TRBV19 and TRBJ2-7, with 13 bases fitting TRBD2. The CDR3 is 19 amino acids. Germline CDR1 and CDR2: LNHDA and SQIVND (reference sequence). Trimming cost V 3 bases and J 7 bases; bases outside gene matches: 18. The DNA for the CDR3 is TGTGCCAGTAGTATCCCTGACAGGGGACTAGCGGGAACGACGAATGAGCAGTACTTC. Protein product: CASSIPDRGLAGTTNEQYF.

This clone has only one observation. The chain joins TRBV6-1 to TRBJ1-4; D gene uncertain. V was trimmed by 5 bases and J by 0 bases, leaving 7 bases between them. The CDR3 length is 14 residues. CDR1 MNHNS and CDR2 SASEGT come from the germline V gene. The CDR3 spells CASSPGATNEKLFF. The CDR3 coding sequence is TGTGCCAGCAGTCCCGGAGCAACTAATGAAAAACTGTTTTTT.

The chain recombines TRBV9 with TRBJ2-2; 7 positions match TRBD2. Unmatched junction bases numbered 4, after V lost 4 bases and J lost 1 base. This CDR3 spans 15 amino acids. Germline loops: CDR1 SGDLS, CDR2 YYNGEE. The CDR3 region has the DNA TGTGCCAGCAGCCCGGGGACTATGAACACCGGGGAGCTGTTTTTT. Residues: CASSPGTMNTGELFF. The variable domain in full, with the rest retrieved from reference TRBV9 and TRBJ2-2, is DSGVTQTPKHLITATGQRVTLRCSPRSGDLSVYWYQQSLDQGLQFLIQYYNGEERAKGNILERFSAQQFPDLHSELNLSSLELGDSALYFCASSPGTMNTGELFFGEGSRLTVL.

This chain uses TRBV6-5 with TRBJ2-3, with TRBD1 matching over 10 bases. The J segment lost 0 bases and the V segment lost 6 bases, leaving 3 bases of the junction unmatched. The CDR3 length is 15 residues. Germline assignment: CDR1 MNHEY and CDR2 SVGAGI. The CDR3 loop is CASRRQGASTDTQYF. In DNA, the CDR3 is TGTGCCAGCAGGCGACAGGGGGCGAGCACAGATACGCAGTATTTT.